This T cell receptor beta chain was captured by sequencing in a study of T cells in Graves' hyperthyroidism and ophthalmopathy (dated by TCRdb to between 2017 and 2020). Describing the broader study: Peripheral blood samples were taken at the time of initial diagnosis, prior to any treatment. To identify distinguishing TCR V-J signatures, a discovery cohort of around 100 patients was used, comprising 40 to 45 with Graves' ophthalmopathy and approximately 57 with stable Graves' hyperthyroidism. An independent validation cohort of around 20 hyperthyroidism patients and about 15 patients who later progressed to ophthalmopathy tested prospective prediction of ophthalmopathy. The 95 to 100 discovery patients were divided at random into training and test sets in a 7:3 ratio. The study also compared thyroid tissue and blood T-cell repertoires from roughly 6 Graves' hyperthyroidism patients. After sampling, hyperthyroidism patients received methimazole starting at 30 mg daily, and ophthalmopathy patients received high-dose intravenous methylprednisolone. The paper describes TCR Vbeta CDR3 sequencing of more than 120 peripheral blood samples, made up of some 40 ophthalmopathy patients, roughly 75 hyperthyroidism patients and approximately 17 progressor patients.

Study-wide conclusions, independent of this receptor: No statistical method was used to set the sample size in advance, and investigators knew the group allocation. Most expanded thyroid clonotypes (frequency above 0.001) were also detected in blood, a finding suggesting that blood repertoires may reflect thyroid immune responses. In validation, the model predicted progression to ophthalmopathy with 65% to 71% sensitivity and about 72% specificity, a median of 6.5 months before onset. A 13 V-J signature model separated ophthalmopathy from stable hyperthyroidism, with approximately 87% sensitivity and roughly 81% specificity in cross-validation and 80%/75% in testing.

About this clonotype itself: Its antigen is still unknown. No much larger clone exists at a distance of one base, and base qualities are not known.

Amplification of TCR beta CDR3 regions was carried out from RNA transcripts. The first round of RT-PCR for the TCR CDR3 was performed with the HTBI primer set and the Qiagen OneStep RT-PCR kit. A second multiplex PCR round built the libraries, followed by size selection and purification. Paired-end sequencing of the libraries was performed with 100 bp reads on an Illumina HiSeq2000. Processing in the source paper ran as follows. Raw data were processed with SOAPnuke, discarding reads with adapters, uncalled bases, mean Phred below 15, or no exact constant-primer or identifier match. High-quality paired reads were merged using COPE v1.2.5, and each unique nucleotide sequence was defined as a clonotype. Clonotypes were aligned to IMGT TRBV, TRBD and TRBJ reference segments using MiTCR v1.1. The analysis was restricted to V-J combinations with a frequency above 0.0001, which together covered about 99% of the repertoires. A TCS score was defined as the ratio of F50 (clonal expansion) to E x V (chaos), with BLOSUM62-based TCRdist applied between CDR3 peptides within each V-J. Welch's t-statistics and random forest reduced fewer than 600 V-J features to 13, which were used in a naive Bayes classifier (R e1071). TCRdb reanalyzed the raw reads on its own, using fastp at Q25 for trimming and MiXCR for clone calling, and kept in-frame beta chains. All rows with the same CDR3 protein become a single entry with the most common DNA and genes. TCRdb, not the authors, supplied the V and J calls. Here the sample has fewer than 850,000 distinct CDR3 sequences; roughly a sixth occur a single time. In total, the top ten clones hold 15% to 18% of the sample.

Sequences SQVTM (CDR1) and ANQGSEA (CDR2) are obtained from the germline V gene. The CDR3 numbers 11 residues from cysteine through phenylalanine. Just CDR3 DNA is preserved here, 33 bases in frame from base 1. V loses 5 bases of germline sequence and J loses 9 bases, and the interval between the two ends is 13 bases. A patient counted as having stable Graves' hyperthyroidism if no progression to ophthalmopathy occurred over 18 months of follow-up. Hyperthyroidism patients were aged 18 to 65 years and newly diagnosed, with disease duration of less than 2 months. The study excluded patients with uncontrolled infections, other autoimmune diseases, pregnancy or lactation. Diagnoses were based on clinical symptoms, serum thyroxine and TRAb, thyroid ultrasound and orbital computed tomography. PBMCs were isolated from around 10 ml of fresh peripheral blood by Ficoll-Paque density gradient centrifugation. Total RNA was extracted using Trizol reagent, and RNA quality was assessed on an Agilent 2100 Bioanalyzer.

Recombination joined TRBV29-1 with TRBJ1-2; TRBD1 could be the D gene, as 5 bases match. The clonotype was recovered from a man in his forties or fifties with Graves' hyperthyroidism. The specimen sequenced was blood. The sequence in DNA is TGCAGCGTTCCGAAAGACAGTAGCTACACCTTC. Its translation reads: CSVPKDSSYTF.